Below, 13 T cell receptor beta chains from the same sample are listed, as sequenced in a study of blood T cell repertoires in COVID-19. Generated by immunoSEQ multiplex PCR, the TCRdb table keeps only in-frame clones and is missing some. The table records 150,000 or so clones, 80% to 90% of them present only once. What was sequenced was peripheral blood. Source of these receptors: a woman aged 40 to 55 with acute or convalescent COVID-19.

This clone was seen a handful of times. The chain carries TRBV5-4 and TRBJ1-6, with D possibly matching TRBD1 (6 bases). V dropped 4 bases and J dropped 4 bases, with 9 bases sitting between them. The CDR3 is 14 residues long. Germline loops: CDR1 SGHNT, CDR2 YYREEE (reference sequence). The CDR3 nucleotides are TGTGCCAGCAGCAAGGGGGGGTATAATTCACCCCTCCACTTT. It specifies CASSKGGYNSPLHF.

V is TRBV30 and J is TRBJ2-7, with D unclear. The CDR3 runs 12 residues. Germline-derived CDR1 and CDR2 are GTSNPN and SVGIG (reference sequence). Between the trimmed V and J ends, which lost 5 bases and 4 bases, there was a span of 12 bases. This CDR3 reads CAWSHPQYEQYF. DNA for the CDR3: TGTGCCTGGTCCCACCCCCAGTACGAGCAGTACTTC.

The rearrangement links TRBV29-1 to TRBJ1-1; D may be TRBD1 (5 bases). V lost 6 bases to trimming and J lost 8 bases, with 16 bases between them. Germline V CDR1 and CDR2: SQVTM, ANQGSEA. The CDR3 sequence is 12 residues long. CDR3 in amino acids: CSVASGFREAFF. In nucleotides, the CDR3 is TGCAGCGTCGCCTCAGGGTTCCGGGAAGCTTTCTTT.

The chain has TRBV5-6 and TRBJ1-2, with a tentative D call TRBD1 (5 bases). The V gene's germline CDR1 is SGHDT and CDR2 YYEEEE. V dropped 2 bases and J dropped 3 bases, with 14 bases sitting between them. The CDR3 totals 15 residues. As DNA, the CDR3 is TGTGCCAGCAGCTTAGGGCCTTCGGGGGACTATGGCTACACCTTC. This gives the protein CASSLGPSGDYGYTF.

The V call is TRBV7-2, the J call TRBJ2-1; 12 nucleotides align to TRBD2. The trim removed 5 bases at V and 7 bases at J, leaving 6 bases unmatched. CDR3 size: 15 residues. The germline CDR1 and CDR2 sequences are SGHTA and FQGNSA. CDR3 region: CASSMTSGSGNEQFF. For the CDR3, the DNA is TGTGCCAGCAGCATGACTAGCGGGAGTGGTAATGAGCAGTTCTTC.

The chain links TRBV27 to TRBJ2-1, with a possible D match to TRBD2 (5 bases). Between the trimmed V and J ends, which lost 5 bases and 9 bases, there was a span of 8 bases. Germline CDR1 MNHEY, CDR2 SMNVEV (reference sequence). The CDR3 is 11 residues long. In DNA form, the CDR3 reads TGTGCCAGCAGTACCGAGGGTGAGCAGTTCTTC. Protein: CASSTEGEQFF.

The chain uses TRBV2 and TRBJ2-3; D is uncertain. The CDR3 sequence is 15 residues long. CDR1 SNHLY and CDR2 FYNNEI come from the germline V gene. V lost 4 bases, J lost 3 bases, and 14 bases lay in between. CDR3: CASSGMSQATDTQYF. The CDR3 DNA is TGTGCCAGCAGTGGAATGAGCCAGGCAACAGATACGCAGTATTTT.

This chain links TRBV27 with TRBJ1-1, with TRBD1 identical over 8 bases. Losses at the gene ends were 6 bases for V and 9 bases for J; bases not matched to a gene: 15. CDR1 MNHEY and CDR2 SMNVEV come from the germline V gene (reference sequence). The CDR3 runs 15 residues. As DNA, the CDR3 is TGTGCCAGCAGCCAATCCGGACAGGGAGGGAGTAAAGCTTTCTTT. Translation gives CASSQSGQGGSKAFF.

Here the CDR3 reads CATSDAQGTGTYEQYF. The CDR3 DNA follows: TGTGCCACCAGTGACGCACAGGGGACAGGGACCTACGAGCAGTACTTC. The chain combines TRBV24-1 with TRBJ2-7; 9 positions match TRBD1. CDR3 length: 16 residues. Germline loops: CDR1 KGHDR, CDR2 SFDVKD. J lost 2 bases, V lost 4 bases, and 8 bases had no gene match.

This clone was seen a single time. The CDR3 protein is CASSQREGAEQYF. CDR3 nucleotides: TGTGCCAGCAGCCAGCGGGAGGGGGCCGAGCAGTACTTC. The chain couples TRBV7-3 to TRBJ2-7; 10 bases are shared with TRBD2. Trimming cost V 5 bases and J 6 bases; bases outside gene matches: 4. CDR1 is SGHTA, CDR2 FQGTGA, per germline. The CDR3 has 13 residues.

The chain uses TRBV7-9 and TRBJ1-6; possible D gene TRBD1, 5 bases. CDR1 and CDR2 from the germline V gene are SEHNR and FQNEAQ (reference sequence). The V end was cut by 4 bases, the J end by 10 bases, with 14 bases between. CDR3 length: 14 amino acids. The CDR3: CASSSGGGNSPLHF. Written as DNA, the CDR3 is TGTGCCAGCAGCTCCGGGGGGGGGAACTCACCCCTCCACTTT. The full variable domain, with the rest looked up from reference TRBV7-9 and TRBJ1-6, is DTGVSQNPRHKITKRGQNVTFRCDPISEHNRLYWYRQTLGQGPEFLTYFQNEAQLEKSRLLSDRFSAERPKGSFSTLEIQRTEQGDSAMYLCASSSGGGNSPLHFGNGTRLTVT.

The V call is TRBV6-4, the J call TRBJ2-7; D perhaps matches TRBD1 (6 bases). This CDR3 comprises 18 residues. The V and J ends lost 2 bases and 0 bases respectively, with 20 bases between them. Germline V lookup: CDR1 MRHNA, CDR2 SNTAGT. CDR3 nucleotides: TGTGCCAGCAGTGACCGGGATACAGGGCCCCGGAGCTCCTACGAGCAGTACTTC. Translating it yields CASSDRDTGPRSSYEQYF.

The chain is built from TRBV2 and TRBJ1-1; D may be TRBD1 (5 bases). The CDR3 totals 14 residues. V lost 7 bases and J lost 4, with 16 bases in between. CDR1 SNHLY and CDR2 FYNNEI come from the germline V gene. CDR3 sequence (DNA): TGTGCCAGCAAAAATCAGGGAGGGAGCACTGAAGCTTTCTTT. Translation: CASKNQGGSTEAFF.